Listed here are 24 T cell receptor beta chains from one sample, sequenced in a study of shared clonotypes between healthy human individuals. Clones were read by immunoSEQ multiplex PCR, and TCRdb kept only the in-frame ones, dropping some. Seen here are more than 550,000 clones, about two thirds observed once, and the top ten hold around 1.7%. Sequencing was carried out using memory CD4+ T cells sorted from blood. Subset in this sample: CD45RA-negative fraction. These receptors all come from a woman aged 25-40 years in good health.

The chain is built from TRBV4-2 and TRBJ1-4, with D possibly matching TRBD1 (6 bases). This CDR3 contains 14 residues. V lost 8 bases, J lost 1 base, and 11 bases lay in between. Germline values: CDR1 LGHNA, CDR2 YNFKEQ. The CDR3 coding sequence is TGTGCCAGCCACCAGGACAGAACTAATGAAAAACTGTTTTTT. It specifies CASHQDRTNEKLFF.

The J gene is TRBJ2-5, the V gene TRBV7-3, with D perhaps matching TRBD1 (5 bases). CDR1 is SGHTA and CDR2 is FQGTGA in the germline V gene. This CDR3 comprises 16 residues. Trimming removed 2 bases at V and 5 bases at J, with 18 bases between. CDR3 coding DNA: TGTGCCAGCAGCTTAGCTCAGGGCCCAATCGTCGAGACCCAGTACTTC. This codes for CASSLAQGPIVETQYF.

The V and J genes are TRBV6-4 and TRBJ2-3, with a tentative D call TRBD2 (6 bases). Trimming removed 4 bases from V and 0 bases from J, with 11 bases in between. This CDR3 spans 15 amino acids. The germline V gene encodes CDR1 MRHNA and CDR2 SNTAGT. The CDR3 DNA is TGTGCCAGCAGTGCAACGGGGGTTAGCACAGATACGCAGTATTTT. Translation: CASSATGVSTDTQYF.

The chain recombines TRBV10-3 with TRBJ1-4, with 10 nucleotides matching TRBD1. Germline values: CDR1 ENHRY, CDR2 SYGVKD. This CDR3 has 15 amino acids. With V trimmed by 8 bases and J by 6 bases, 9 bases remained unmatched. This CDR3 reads CAIGTRGTGDEKLFF. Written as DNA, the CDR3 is TGTGCCATCGGGACCCGGGGGACAGGGGATGAAAAACTGTTTTTT.

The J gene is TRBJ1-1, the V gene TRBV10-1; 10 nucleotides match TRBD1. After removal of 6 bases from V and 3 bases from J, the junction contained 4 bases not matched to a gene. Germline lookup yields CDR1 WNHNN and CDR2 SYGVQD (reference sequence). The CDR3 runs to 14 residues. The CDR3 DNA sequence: TGCGCCAGCAGGGGGACAGGGGTCGACACTGAAGCTTTCTTT. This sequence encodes CASRGTGVDTEAFF.

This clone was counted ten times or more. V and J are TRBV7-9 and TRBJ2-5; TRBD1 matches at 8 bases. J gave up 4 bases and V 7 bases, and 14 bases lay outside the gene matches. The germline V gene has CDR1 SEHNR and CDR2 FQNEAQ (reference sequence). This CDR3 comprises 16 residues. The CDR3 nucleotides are TGTGCCAGCACCAGGACAGGGTTCACGTCGCGAGAGACCCAGTACTTC. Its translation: CASTRTGFTSRETQYF.

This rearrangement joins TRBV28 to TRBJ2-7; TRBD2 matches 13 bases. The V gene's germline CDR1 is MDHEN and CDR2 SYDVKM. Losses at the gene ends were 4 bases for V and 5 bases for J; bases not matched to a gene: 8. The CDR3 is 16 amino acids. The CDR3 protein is CASSSYRTSGSHEQYF. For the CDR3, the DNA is TGTGCCAGCAGTTCATATAGGACTAGCGGGAGCCACGAGCAGTACTTC.

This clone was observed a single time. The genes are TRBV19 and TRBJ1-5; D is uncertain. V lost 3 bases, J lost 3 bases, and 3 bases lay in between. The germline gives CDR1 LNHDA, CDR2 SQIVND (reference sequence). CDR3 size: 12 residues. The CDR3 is CASSIYNQPQHF. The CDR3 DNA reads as TGTGCCAGTAGTATTTACAATCAGCCCCAGCATTTT.

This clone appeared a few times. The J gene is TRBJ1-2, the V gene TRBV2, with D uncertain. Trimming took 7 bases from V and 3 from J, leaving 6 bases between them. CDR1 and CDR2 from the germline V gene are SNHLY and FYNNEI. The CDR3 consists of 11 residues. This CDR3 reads CASTQDYGYTF. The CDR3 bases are TGTGCCAGCACCCAGGACTATGGCTACACCTTC.

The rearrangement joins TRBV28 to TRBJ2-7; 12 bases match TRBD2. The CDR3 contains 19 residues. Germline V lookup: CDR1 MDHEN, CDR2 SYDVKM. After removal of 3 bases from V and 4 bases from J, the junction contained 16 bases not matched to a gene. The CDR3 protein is CASSLLHLRPGLAGYEQYF. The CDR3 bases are TGTGCCAGCAGTTTGTTGCACCTTCGGCCCGGACTAGCGGGATACGAGCAGTACTTC.

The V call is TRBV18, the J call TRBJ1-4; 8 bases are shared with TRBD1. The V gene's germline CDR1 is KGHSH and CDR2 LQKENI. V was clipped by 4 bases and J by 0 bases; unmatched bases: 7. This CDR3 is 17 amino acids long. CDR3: CASSLETGAATNEKLFF. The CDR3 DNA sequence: TGTGCCAGCTCACTCGAGACAGGGGCAGCAACTAATGAAAAACTGTTTTTT. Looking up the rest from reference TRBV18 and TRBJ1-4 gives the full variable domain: NAGVMQNPRHLVRRRGQEARLRCSPMKGHSHVYWYRQLPEEGLKFMVYLQKENIIDESGMPKERFSAEFPKEGPSILRIQQVVRGDSAAYFCASSLETGAATNEKLFFGSGTQLSVL.

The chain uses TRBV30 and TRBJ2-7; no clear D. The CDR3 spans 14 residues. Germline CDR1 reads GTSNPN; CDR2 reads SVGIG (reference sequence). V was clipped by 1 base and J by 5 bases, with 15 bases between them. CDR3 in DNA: TGTGCCTGGAGTGCCACTTCGGGTTTCGACGAGCAGTACTTC. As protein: CAWSATSGFDEQYF.

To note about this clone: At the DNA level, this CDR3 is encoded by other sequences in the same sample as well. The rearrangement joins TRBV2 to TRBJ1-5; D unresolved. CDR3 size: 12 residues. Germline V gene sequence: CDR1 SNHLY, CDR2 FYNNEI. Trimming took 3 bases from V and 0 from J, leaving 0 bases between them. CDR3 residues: CASSDSNQPQHF. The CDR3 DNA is TGTGCCAGCAGTGATAGCAATCAGCCCCAGCATTTT.

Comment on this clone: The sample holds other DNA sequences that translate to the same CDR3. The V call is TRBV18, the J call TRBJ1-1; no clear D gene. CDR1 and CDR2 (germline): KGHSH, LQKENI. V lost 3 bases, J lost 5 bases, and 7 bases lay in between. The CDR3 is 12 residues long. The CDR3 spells CASSPGRTEAFF. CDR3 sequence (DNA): TGTGCCAGCTCACCGGGTAGGACTGAAGCTTTCTTT.

The CDR3 protein is CASSPAGDIYSTDTQYF. CDR3 bases: TGCGCCAGCAGCCCGGCGGGGGATATATATAGCACAGATACGCAGTATTTT. The chain carries TRBV5-1 and TRBJ2-3; 7 bases match TRBD2. V shed 4 bases and J 0 bases; nucleotides not matched to a gene: 11. This CDR3 region has 17 residues. CDR1 and CDR2 from the germline V gene are SGHRS and YFSETQ.

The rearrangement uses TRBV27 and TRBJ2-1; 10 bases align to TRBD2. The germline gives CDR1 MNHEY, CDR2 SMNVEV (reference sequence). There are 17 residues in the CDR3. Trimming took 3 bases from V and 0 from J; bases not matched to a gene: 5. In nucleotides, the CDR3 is TGTGCCAGCAGTTTCCGACTAGCGGGTAGCTCCTACAATGAGCAGTTCTTC. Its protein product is CASSFRLAGSSYNEQFF.

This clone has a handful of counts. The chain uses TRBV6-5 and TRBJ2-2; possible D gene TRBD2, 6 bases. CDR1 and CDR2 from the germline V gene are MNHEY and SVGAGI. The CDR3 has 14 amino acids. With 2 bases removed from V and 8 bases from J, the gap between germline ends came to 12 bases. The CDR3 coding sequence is TGTGCCAGCAGTTACGGCGGGACTCCGGGGGAGCTGTTTTTT. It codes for CASSYGGTPGELFF.

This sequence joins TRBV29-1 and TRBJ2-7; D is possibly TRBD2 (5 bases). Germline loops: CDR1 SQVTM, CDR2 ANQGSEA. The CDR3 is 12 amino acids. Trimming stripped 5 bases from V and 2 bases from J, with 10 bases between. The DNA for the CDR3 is TGCAGCGTTCTATCCGGGACCTACGAGCAGTACTTC. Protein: CSVLSGTYEQYF.

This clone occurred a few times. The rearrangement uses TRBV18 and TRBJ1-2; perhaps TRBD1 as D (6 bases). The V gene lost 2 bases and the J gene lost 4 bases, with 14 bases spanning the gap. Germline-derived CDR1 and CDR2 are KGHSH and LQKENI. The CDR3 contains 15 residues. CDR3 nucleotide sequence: TGTGCCAGCTCACCAGTGAAGGGGGTTATCTATGGCTACACCTTC. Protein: CASSPVKGVIYGYTF.

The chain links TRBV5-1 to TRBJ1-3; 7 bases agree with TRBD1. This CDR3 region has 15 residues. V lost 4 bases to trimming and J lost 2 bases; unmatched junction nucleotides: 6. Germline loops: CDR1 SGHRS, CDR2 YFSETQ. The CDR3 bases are TGCGCCAGCAGCAGGGACAGTCAACCTGGAAACACCATATATTTT. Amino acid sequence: CASSRDSQPGNTIYF.

This CDR3 reads CASSRPGAGSRTDTQYF. CDR3 bases: TGTGCCAGCAGCCGGCCGGGGGCGGGCTCCCGCACAGATACGCAGTATTTT. The rearrangement joins TRBV4-2 to TRBJ2-3, with D perhaps TRBD1 or TRBD2 (6 bases each). In germline, CDR1 is LGHNA, CDR2 YNFKEQ. Deletions cut 4 bases from V and 1 base from J, with 18 bases between. CDR3 size: 17 residues.

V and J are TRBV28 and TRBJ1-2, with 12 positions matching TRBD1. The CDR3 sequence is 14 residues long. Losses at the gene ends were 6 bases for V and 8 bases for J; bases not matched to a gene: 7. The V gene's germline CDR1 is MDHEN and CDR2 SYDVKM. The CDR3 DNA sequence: TGTGCCAGCAGAATGGGACAGGGGGCGAGAGGCTACACCTTC. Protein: CASRMGQGARGYTF.

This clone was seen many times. The CDR3 protein is CASSPQTGGGEKLFF. The CDR3 region has the DNA TGTGCCAGTAGTCCCCAGACAGGGGGCGGTGAAAAACTGTTTTTT. The chain employs TRBV19 and TRBJ1-4, with 10 positions matching TRBD1. V was clipped by 5 bases and J by 7 bases; unmatched bases: 7. CDR1 and CDR2 from the germline V gene are LNHDA and SQIVND (reference sequence). This CDR3 has 15 amino acids.

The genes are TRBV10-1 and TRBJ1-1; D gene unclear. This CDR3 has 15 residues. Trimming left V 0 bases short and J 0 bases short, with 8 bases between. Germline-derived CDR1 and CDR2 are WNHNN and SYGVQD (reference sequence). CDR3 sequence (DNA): TGCGCCAGCAGTGAGTCAGGGTTGCTGAACACTGAAGCTTTCTTT. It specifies CASSESGLLNTEAFF.